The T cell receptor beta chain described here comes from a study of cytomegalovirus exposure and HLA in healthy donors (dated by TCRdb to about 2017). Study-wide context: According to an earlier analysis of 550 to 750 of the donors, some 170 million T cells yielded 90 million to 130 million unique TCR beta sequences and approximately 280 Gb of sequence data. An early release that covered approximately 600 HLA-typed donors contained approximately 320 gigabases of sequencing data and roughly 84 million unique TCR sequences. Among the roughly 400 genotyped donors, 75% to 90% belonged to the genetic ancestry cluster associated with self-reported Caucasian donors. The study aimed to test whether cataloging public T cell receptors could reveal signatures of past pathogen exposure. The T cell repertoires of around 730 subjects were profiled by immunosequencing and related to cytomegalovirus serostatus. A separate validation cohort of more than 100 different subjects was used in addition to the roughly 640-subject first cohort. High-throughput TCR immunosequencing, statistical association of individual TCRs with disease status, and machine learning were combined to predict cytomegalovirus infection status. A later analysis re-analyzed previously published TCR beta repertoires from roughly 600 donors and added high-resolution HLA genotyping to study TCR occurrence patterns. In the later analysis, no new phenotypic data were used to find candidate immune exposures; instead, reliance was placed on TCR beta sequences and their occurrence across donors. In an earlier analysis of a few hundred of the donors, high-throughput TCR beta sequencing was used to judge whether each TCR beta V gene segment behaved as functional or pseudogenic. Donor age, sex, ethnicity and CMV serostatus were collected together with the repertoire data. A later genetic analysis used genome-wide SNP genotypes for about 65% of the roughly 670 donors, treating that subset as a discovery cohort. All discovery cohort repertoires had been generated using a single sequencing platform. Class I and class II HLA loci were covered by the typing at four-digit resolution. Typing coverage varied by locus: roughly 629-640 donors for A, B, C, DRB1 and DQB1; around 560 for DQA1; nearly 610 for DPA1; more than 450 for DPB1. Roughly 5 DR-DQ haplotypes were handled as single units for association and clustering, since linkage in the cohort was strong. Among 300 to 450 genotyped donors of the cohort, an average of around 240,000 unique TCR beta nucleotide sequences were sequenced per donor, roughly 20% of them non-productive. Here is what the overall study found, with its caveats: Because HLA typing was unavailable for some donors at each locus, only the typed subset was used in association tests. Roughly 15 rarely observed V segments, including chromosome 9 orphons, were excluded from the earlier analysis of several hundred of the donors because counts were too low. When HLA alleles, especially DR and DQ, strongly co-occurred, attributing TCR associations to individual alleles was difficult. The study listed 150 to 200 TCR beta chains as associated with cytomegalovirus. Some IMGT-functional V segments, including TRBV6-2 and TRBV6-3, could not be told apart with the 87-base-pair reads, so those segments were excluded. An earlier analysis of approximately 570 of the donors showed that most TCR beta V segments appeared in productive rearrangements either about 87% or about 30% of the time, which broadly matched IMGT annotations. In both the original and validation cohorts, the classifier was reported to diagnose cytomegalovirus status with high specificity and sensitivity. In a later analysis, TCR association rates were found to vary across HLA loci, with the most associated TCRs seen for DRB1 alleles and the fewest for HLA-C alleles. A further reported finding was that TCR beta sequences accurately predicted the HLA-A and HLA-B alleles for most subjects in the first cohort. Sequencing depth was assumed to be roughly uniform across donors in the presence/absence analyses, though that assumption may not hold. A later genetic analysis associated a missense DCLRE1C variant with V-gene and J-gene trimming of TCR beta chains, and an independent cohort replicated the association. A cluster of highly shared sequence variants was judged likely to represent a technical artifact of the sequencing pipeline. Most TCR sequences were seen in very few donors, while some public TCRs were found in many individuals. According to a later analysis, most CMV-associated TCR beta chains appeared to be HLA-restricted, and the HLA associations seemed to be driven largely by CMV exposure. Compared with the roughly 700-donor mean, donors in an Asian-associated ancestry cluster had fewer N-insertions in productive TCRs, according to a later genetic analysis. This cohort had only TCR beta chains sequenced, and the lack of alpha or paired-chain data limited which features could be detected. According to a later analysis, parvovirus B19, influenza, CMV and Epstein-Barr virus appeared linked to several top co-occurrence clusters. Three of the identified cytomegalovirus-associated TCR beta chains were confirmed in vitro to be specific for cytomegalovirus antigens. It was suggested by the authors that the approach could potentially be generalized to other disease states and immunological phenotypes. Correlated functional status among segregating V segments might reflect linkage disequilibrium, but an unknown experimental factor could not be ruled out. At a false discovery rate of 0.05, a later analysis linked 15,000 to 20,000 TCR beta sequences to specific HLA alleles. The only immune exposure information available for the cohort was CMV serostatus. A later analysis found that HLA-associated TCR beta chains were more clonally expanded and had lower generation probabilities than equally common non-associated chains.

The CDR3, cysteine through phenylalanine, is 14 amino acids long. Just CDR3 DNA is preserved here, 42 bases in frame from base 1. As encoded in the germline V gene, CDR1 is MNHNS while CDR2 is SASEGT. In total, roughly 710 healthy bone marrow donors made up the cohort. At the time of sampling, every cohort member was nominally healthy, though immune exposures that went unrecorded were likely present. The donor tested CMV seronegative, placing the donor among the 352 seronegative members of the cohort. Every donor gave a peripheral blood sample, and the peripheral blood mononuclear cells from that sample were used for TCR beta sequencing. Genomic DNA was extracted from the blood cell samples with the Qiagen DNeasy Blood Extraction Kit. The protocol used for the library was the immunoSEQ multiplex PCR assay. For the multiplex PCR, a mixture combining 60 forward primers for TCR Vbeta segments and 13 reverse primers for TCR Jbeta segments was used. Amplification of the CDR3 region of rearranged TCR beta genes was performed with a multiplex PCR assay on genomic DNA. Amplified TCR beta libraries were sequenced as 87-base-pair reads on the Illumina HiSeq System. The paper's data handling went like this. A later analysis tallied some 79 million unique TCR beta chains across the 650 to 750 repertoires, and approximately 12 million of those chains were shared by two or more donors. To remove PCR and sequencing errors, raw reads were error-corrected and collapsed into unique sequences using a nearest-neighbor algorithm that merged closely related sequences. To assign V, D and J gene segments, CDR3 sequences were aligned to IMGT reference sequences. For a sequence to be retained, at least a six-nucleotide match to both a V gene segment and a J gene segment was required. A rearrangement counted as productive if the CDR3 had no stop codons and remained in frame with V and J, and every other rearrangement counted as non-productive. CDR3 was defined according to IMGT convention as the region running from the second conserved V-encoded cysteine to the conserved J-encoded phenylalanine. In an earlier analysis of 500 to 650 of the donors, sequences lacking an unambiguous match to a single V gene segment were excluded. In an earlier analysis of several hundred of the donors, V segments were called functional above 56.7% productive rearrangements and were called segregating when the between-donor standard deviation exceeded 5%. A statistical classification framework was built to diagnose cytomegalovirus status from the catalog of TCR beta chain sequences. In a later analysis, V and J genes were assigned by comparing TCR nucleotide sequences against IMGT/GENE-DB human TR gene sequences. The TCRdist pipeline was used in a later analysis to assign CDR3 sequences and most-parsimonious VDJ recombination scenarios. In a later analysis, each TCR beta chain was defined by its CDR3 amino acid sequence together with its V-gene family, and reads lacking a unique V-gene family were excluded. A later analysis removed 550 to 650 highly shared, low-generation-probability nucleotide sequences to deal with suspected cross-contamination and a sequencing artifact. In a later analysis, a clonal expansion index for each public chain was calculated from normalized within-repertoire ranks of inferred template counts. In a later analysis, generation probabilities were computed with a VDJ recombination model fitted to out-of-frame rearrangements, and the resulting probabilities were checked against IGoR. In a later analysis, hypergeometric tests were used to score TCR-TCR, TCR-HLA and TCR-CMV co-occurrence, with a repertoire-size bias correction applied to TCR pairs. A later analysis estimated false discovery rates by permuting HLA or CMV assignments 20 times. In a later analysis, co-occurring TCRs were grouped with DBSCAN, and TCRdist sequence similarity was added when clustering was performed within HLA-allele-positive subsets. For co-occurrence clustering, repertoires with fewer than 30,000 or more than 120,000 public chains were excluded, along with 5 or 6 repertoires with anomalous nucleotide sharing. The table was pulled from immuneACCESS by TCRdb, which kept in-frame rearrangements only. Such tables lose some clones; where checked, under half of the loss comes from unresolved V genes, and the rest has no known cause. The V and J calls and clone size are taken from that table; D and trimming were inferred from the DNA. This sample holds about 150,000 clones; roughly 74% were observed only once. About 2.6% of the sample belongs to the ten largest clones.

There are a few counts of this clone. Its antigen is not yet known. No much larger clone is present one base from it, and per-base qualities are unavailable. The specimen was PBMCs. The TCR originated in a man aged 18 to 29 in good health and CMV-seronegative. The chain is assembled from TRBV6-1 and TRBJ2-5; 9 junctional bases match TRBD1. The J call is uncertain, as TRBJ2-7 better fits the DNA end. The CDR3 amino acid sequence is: CASSSGQGFYEQYF. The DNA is TGTGCCAGTAGCTCGGGACAGGGTTTCTACGAGCAGTACTTC.